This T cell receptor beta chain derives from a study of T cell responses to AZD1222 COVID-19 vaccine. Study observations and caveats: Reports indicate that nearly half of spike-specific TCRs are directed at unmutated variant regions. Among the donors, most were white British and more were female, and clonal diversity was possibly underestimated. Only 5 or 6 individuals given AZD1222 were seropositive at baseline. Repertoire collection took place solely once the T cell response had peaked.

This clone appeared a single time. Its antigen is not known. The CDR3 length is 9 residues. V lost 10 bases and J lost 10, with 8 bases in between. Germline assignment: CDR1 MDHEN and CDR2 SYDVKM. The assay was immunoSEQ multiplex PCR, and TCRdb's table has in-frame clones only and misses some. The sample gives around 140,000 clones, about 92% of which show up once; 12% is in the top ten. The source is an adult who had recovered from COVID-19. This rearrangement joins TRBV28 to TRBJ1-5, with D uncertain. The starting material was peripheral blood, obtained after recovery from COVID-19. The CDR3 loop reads CATPRPQHF. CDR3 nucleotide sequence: TGTGCCACCCCGCGACCCCAGCATTTT.